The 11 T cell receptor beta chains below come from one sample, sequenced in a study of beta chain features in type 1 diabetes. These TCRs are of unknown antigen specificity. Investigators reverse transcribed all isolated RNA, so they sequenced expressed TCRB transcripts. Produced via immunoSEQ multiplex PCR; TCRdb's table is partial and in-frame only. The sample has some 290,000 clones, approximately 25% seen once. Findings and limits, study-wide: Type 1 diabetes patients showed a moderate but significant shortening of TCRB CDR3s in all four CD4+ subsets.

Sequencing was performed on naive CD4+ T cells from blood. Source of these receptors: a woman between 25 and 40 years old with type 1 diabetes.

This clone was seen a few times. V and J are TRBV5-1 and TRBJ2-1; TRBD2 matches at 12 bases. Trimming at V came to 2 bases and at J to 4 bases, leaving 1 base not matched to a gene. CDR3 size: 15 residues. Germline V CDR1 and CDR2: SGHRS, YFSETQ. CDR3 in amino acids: CASSLLAGGYNEQFF. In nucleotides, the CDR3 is TGCGCCAGCAGCTTACTAGCGGGAGGTTACAATGAGCAGTTCTTC.

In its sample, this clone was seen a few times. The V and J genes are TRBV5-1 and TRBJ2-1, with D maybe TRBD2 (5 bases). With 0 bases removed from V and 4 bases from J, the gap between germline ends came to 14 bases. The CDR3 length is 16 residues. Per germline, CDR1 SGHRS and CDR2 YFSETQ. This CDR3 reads CASSLDGQDLYNEQFF. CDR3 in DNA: TGCGCCAGCAGCTTGGACGGGCAGGACTTGTACAATGAGCAGTTCTTC.

CDR3 DNA sequence: TGTGCCAGCAGCGGGTATCGGGACACACAAGAGACCCAGTACTTC. It translates to CASSGYRDTQETQYF. The J gene is TRBJ2-5, the V gene TRBV7-8, with D tentatively TRBD1 (6 bases). Germline loops: CDR1 SGHVS, CDR2 FQNEAQ. This CDR3 spans 15 amino acids. Trimming removed 5 bases at V and 2 bases at J, with 15 bases between. Full variable domain (rest looked up from reference TRBV7-8 and TRBJ2-5): GAGVSQSPRYKVAKRGQDVALRCDPISGHVSLFWYQQALGQGPEFLTYFQNEAQLDKSGLPSDRFFAERPEGSVSTLKIQRTQQEDSAVYLCASSGYRDTQETQYFGPGTRLLVL.

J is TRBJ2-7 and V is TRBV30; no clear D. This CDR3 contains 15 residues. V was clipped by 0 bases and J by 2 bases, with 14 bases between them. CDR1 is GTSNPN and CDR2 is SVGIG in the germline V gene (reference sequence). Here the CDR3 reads CAWSVEVNPPYEQYF. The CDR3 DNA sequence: TGTGCCTGGAGTGTAGAGGTAAATCCCCCCTACGAGCAGTACTTC.

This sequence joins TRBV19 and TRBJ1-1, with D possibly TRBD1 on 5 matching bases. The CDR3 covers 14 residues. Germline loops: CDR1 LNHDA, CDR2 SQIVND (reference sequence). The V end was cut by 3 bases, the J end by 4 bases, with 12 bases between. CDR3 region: CASSIAHGGTEAFF. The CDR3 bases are TGTGCCAGTAGTATTGCCCACGGGGGCACTGAAGCTTTCTTT.

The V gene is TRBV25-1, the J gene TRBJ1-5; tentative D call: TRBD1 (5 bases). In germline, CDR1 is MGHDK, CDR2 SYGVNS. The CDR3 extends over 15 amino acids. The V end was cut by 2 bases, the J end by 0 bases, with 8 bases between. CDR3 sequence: CASSEQGYSNQPQHF. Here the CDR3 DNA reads TGTGCCAGCAGTGAACAGGGTTATAGCAATCAGCCCCAGCATTTT.

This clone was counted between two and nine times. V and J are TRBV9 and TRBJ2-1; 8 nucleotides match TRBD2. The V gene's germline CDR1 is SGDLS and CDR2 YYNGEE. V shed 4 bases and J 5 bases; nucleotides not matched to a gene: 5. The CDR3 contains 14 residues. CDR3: CASSFSGTNNEQFF. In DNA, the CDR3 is TGTGCCAGCAGCTTTAGCGGGACTAACAATGAGCAGTTCTTC.

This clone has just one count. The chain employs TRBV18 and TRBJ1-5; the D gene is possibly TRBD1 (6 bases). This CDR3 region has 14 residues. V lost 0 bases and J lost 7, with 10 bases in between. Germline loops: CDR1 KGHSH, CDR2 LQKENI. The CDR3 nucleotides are TGTGCCAGCTCACCACCAGGGAGGGGGCAGCCCCAGCATTTT. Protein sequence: CASSPPGRGQPQHF.

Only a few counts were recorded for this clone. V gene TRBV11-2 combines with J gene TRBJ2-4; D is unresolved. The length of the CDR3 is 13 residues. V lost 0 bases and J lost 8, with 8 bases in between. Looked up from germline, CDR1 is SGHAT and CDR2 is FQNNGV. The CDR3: CASSLDRPYIQYF. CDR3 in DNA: TGTGCCAGCAGCTTAGACAGGCCTTACATTCAGTACTTC.

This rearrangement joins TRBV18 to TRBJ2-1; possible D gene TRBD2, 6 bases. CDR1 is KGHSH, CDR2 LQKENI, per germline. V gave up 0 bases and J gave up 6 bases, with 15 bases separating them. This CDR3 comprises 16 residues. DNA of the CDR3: TGTGCCAGCTCACCACCTTCTAGCGTACTAGGCAATGAGCAGTTCTTC. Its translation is CASSPPSSVLGNEQFF.

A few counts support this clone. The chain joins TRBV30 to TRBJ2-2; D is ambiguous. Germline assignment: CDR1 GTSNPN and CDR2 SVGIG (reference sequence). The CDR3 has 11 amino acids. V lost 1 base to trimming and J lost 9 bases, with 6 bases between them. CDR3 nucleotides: TGTGCCTGGAGTGCCCTCCGGGAGCTGTTTTTT. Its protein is CAWSALRELFF.